One sample yielded the 26 T cell receptor beta chains listed below, sequenced in a study of early T cells in non-severe SARS-CoV-2 infection (dated by TCRdb to about 2021). Libraries were made using 5' RACE. The data were produced on a NextSeq 500. TCRdb applied fastp at Q25 and MiXCR to the public reads, then kept only in-frame beta chains. Records with the same CDR3 protein are collapsed into one entry carrying the most frequent genes and DNA. Counted in this sample were 64,000 or so distinct CDR3 sequences; about 12% of them appeared once. The ten largest clones add up to about 4% of the sample. The specimen was whole blood. Receptors originate from an adult who was a healthcare worker with PCR-confirmed SARS-CoV-2 infection or an uninfected control (not recorded which).

This clonotype was seen a few times. The genes are TRBV30 and TRBJ1-1; D remains ambiguous. Germline loops: CDR1 GTSNPN, CDR2 SVGIG (reference sequence). CDR3 length: 11 residues. Trimming removed 3 bases from V and 4 bases from J, with 6 bases in between. CDR3 nucleotides: TGTGCCTGGAGACGGGGCACTGAAGCTTTCTTT. Protein product: CAWRRGTEAFF.

This clonotype was counted between two and nine times. V usage is TRBV5-5 and J usage is TRBJ2-1; 11 nucleotides agree with TRBD1. Germline V gene lookup returns CDR1 SGHKS and CDR2 YYEKEE (reference sequence). The J segment lost 2 bases and the V segment lost 2 bases, leaving 9 bases of the junction unmatched. The CDR3 runs 18 residues. Written as DNA, the CDR3 is TGTGCCAGCAGCTTCAGGACAGGGGGCGCAAAAACCTACAATGAGCAGTTCTTC. This sequence encodes CASSFRTGGAKTYNEQFF.

This clonotype was seen at least ten times. This rearrangement joins TRBV10-2 to TRBJ1-2; no firm D call. CDR1 and CDR2 (germline): WSHSY, SAAADI. Trimming removed 2 bases from V and 0 bases from J, with 7 bases in between. The CDR3 is made up of 14 amino acids. CDR3: CASSEIAANYGYTF. The CDR3 nucleotides are TGCGCCAGCAGTGAGATAGCGGCTAACTATGGCTACACCTTC.

The table lists this clonotype with a few counts. The rearrangement uses TRBV2 and TRBJ2-2, with 7 bases aligning to TRBD1. CDR3 length equals 13 residues. Germline CDR1 and CDR2: SNHLY and FYNNEI. With V trimmed by 7 bases and J by 6 bases, 5 bases remained unmatched. DNA of the CDR3: TGTGCCAGCAAGAGACAGGGACCCGGGGAGCTGTTTTTT. This codes for CASKRQGPGELFF. The entire variable domain, with the rest obtained from reference TRBV2 and TRBJ2-2, is as follows: EPEVTQTPSHQVTQMGQEVILRCVPISNHLYFYWYRQILGQKVEFLVSFYNNEISEKSEIFDDQFSVERPDGSNFTLKIRSTKLEDSAMYFCASKRQGPGELFFGEGSRLTVL.

This clonotype was seen ten or more times. The chain links TRBV6-5 to TRBJ1-1; D is unresolved. The CDR3 is 12 amino acids. The V gene's germline CDR1 is MNHEY and CDR2 SVGAGI. With 6 bases removed from V and 4 bases from J, the gap between germline ends came to 9 bases. Here the CDR3 reads CASRRALTEAFF. The CDR3 DNA is TGTGCCAGCAGAAGGGCCCTCACTGAAGCTTTCTTT.

The chain carries TRBV9 and TRBJ1-2; D not certain. Between the trimmed V and J ends, which lost 0 bases and 7 bases, there was a span of 10 bases. The CDR3 loop spans 13 amino acids. Germline CDR1 is SGDLS and CDR2 is YYNGEE. The CDR3 reads CASSVEAAGGYTF. The CDR3 DNA sequence: TGTGCCAGCAGCGTAGAGGCGGCGGGTGGCTACACCTTC.

The rearrangement links TRBV20-1 to TRBJ2-1; TRBD1 aligns across 10 bases. Unmatched junction bases numbered 3, after V lost 6 bases and J lost 4 bases. Germline V gene sequence: CDR1 DFQATT, CDR2 SNEGSKA (reference sequence). The CDR3 has 13 amino acids. This CDR3 is CSARDRGYNEQFF. The CDR3 region has the DNA TGCAGTGCAAGGGACAGGGGATACAATGAGCAGTTCTTC.

This chain links TRBV20-1 with TRBJ2-7, with TRBD1 as a possible D gene (6 bases). This CDR3 is 13 amino acids long. Germline-derived CDR1 and CDR2 are DFQATT and SNEGSKA (reference sequence). V gave up 3 bases and J gave up 0 bases, with 9 bases separating them. The CDR3 DNA follows: TGCAGTGCTAGGACAGGCCTCTCCTACGAGCAGTACTTC. Translating gives CSARTGLSYEQYF.

This sequence joins TRBV7-2 and TRBJ2-6; no firm D call. V gave up 4 bases and J gave up 0 bases, with 13 bases separating them. Germline values: CDR1 SGHTA, CDR2 FQGNSA. This CDR3 comprises 17 residues. The chain's CDR3 is CASSSPQWSSGANVLTF. The CDR3 DNA sequence: TGTGCCAGCAGCTCCCCCCAGTGGAGCTCTGGGGCCAACGTCCTGACTTTC.

This clonotype was recorded many times. The rearrangement joins TRBV6-6 to TRBJ2-3; D is ambiguous. Germline lookup yields CDR1 MNHNY and CDR2 SVGAGI (reference sequence). The CDR3 has 12 amino acids. V lost 6 bases, J lost 2 bases, and 6 bases lay in between. As DNA, the CDR3 is TGTGCCAGCAGCCAATTCACAGATACGCAGTATTTT. Translation: CASSQFTDTQYF.

This clonotype was seen a single time. The V gene is TRBV2, the J gene TRBJ1-1; 7 bases are shared with TRBD1. The CDR3 loop spans 14 amino acids. From germline, CDR1 is SNHLY and CDR2 FYNNEI. J was trimmed by 3 bases and V by 5 bases; bases with no gene match: 6. CDR3 bases: TGTGCCAGCAGTCGACAGGGACTTTACACTGAAGCTTTCTTT. It specifies CASSRQGLYTEAFF.

The chain recombines TRBV10-3 with TRBJ2-1, with 10 bases lining up with TRBD1. With V trimmed by 4 bases and J by 7 bases, 1 base remained unmatched. This CDR3 comprises 13 residues. Germline-derived CDR1 and CDR2 are ENHRY and SYGVKD. The CDR3 DNA sequence: TGTGCCATCAGTGGGACAGGGGGTAATGAGCAGTTCTTC. As protein: CAISGTGGNEQFF.

This clonotype was counted between two and nine times. The chain joins TRBV9 to TRBJ2-1, with unresolved D. The length of the CDR3 is 15 residues. The V gene's germline CDR1 is SGDLS and CDR2 YYNGEE. V was trimmed by 4 bases and J by 5 bases, leaving 16 bases between them. DNA of the CDR3: TGTGCCAGCAGCATAGGACGGCCCCCTAACAATGAGCAGTTCTTC. This encodes CASSIGRPPNNEQFF.

The chain combines TRBV7-9 with TRBJ2-5, with TRBD1 matching over 8 bases. V gave up 6 bases and J gave up 1 base; unmatched junction bases: 4. This CDR3 is 14 amino acids long. Germline values: CDR1 SEHNR, CDR2 FQNEAQ (reference sequence). CDR3 region: CASSRGQGQETQYF. Here the CDR3 DNA reads TGTGCCAGCAGTCGTGGACAGGGCCAAGAGACCCAGTACTTC.

This clonotype appeared a few times. The chain joins TRBV5-1 to TRBJ1-1, with 9 bases fitting TRBD1. CDR3 length: 14 amino acids. V dropped 2 bases and J dropped 5; count of bases not matched to a gene: 4. Germline CDR1 reads SGHRS; CDR2 reads YFSETQ. The CDR3 spells CASSLGQGITEAFF. The CDR3 region has the DNA TGCGCCAGCAGCTTAGGACAGGGGATAACTGAAGCTTTCTTT.

This clonotype was seen more than once but under ten times. The chain carries TRBV2 and TRBJ1-6, with D uncertain. There are 11 residues in the CDR3. CDR1 and CDR2 from the germline V gene are SNHLY and FYNNEI. V was shortened by 5 bases and J by 7 bases, with 3 bases between the two germline ends. The CDR3 DNA follows: TGTGCCAGCAGTTTCAATTCACCCCTCCACTTT. It is translated as CASSFNSPLHF.

This clonotype was found a few times. The chain couples TRBV6-5 to TRBJ1-6; 12 positions match TRBD1. Losses at the gene ends were 4 bases for V and 9 bases for J; bases not matched to a gene: 4. Germline loops: CDR1 MNHEY, CDR2 SVGAGI. This CDR3 contains 15 residues. This CDR3 reads CASSLGQGAVSPLHF. The DNA of the CDR3 is TGTGCCAGCAGTTTGGGACAGGGGGCCGTTTCACCCCTCCACTTT.

The rearrangement links TRBV19 to TRBJ1-2; D unclear. This CDR3 has 16 amino acids. Germline V gene lookup returns CDR1 LNHDA and CDR2 SQIVND (reference sequence). Trimming stripped 2 bases from V and 8 bases from J, with 21 bases between. CDR3 DNA: TGTGCCAGTAGTATACCTCCACAAACAGCTCCTAGCGGCTACACCTTC. The encoded protein is CASSIPPQTAPSGYTF.

The chain uses TRBV4-1 and TRBJ2-2; D gene uncertain. Germline CDR1 and CDR2: MGHRA and YSYEKL. CDR3 length equals 14 residues. V was clipped by 0 bases and J by 1 base, with 3 bases between them. For the CDR3, the DNA is TGCGCCAGCAGCCAAGACCAGAACACCGGGGAGCTGTTTTTT. It encodes CASSQDQNTGELFF.

The gene calls are TRBV7-2 and TRBJ2-1; 8 bases agree with TRBD1. The CDR3 sequence is 15 residues long. Trimming removed 5 bases from V and 3 bases from J; junction bases left unmatched: 6. Germline V gene lookup returns CDR1 SGHTA and CDR2 FQGNSA. Here the CDR3 DNA reads TGTGCCAGCAGCCCTGACAGGGGAGGCTACAATGAGCAGTTCTTC. Translation: CASSPDRGGYNEQFF.

This clonotype was seen only a few times. The chain employs TRBV7-2 and TRBJ2-5, with D possibly matching TRBD2 (7 bases). Germline V gene lookup returns CDR1 SGHTA and CDR2 FQGNSA. The CDR3 covers 17 residues. V was clipped by 1 base and J by 6 bases, with 21 bases between them. The CDR3 nucleotides read TGTGCCAGCAGCTTAGATCGCGGGGGCCCTACCCGACAGACCCAGTACTTC. Translated: CASSLDRGGPTRQTQYF.

The gene calls are TRBV6-1 and TRBJ2-3; 10 bases agree with TRBD2. This CDR3 contains 15 residues. Germline V CDR1 and CDR2: MNHNS, SASEGT. V was clipped by 5 bases and J by 5 bases; unmatched bases: 7. The CDR3 nucleotides read TGTGCCAGCAGTTCTCTAGCGGGGGCTCTAGATACGCAGTATTTT. It is translated as CASSSLAGALDTQYF.

This clonotype was observed a few times. The chain combines TRBV30 with TRBJ1-1; the match to TRBD1 covers 7 bases. Germline V gene sequence: CDR1 GTSNPN, CDR2 SVGIG (reference sequence). The CDR3 is 15 amino acids. V trimming: 5 bases; J trimming: 4 bases; junction bases outside the gene matches: 13. CDR3 sequence: CAWEGARVSGTEAFF. CDR3 coding DNA: TGTGCCTGGGAGGGGGCGCGGGTTTCGGGCACTGAAGCTTTCTTT.

V and J are TRBV20-1 and TRBJ2-3; 8 bases are a match to TRBD2. The J segment lost 6 bases and the V segment lost 3 bases, leaving 14 bases of the junction unmatched. The germline V gene encodes CDR1 DFQATT and CDR2 SNEGSKA (reference sequence). This CDR3 comprises 16 residues. The CDR3 sequence: CSASGLAGQGLDTQYF. The CDR3 nucleotides read TGCAGTGCTAGTGGGCTAGCGGGCCAAGGCCTGGATACGCAGTATTTT.

Note on this clonotype: A read error may explain this, as a much larger clone is one base away. The chain joins TRBV20-1 to TRBJ2-6, with 7 bases lining up with TRBD1. Germline CDR1 and CDR2: DFQATT and SNEGSKA (reference sequence). The CDR3 loop spans 18 amino acids. The CDR3 loop is CSARAVGTVSSGANVLIF. The CDR3 bases are TGCAGTGCTAGAGCAGTTGGGACAGTCAGCTCTGGGGCCAACGTCCTGATTTTC.

This clonotype was counted at least ten times. This chain uses TRBV12-3 or TRBV12-4 with TRBJ1-6, with a possible D match to TRBD1 (5 bases). This CDR3 region has 13 residues. The germline V and J ends were trimmed by 6 bases and 7 bases, with 10 bases remaining between them. Here the CDR3 DNA reads TGTGCCAGCAGAGGGACCGGAAATTCACCCCTCCACTTT. As protein: CASRGTGNSPLHF.